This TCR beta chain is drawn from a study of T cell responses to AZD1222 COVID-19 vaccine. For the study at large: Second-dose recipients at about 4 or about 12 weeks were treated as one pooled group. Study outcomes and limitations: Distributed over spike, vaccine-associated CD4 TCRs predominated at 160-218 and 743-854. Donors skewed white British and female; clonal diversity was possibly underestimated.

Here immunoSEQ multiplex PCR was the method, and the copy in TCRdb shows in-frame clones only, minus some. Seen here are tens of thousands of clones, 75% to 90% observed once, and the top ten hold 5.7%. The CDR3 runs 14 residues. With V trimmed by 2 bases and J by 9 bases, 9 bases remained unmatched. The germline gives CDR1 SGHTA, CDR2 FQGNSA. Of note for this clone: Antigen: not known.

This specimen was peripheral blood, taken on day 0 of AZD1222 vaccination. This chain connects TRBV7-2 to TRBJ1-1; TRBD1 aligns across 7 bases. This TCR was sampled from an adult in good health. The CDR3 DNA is TGTGCCAGCAGCTTATCAAATCAGGGGGTTAAAGCTTTCTTT. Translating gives CASSLSNQGVKAFF.